This T cell receptor beta chain was identified during a study of blood T cells in healthy people across ages. Study-level points and caveats: Diversity was higher, and naive CD4+ cells more numerous, in long-lived donors than in aged donors. Roughly linear declines in TCR beta diversity per million T cells occurred with age.

Combining a sample-barcoded 5' primer with a J-beta primer mix, a second PCR ran for roughly 7 to 12 cycles. From the 5' RACE reads, TCRdb called clonotypes with MiXCR, one entry per CDR3 protein. The sample carries around 790,000 distinct CDR3 sequences, around 43% recorded once. The V and J ends lost 6 bases and 0 bases respectively, with 11 bases between them. The CDR3 loop spans 14 amino acids. The germline V gene encodes CDR1 MNHEY and CDR2 SVGEGT. Points on this clonotype: Its antigen is still unknown.

This TCR came from a man aged 55 to 70 in good health. The chain carries TRBV6-2 or TRBV6-3 and TRBJ2-5, with a weak D call TRBD2 (5 bases). The specimen sequenced was blood. CDR3 amino acids: CASSNGEYQETQYF. DNA of the CDR3: TGTGCCAGCAGCAACGGGGAGTACCAAGAGACCCAGTACTTC.